This T cell receptor (beta chain) stems from a study of T-cell memory formation after mild COVID-19. Overall study findings and caveats: Cross-reactive memory appears to have joined, as suggested by some responding clones showing up in pre-infection memory.

TCRdb ran MiXCR on the 5' RACE reads and lists one entry per CDR3 protein. The sample includes tens of thousands of distinct CDR3 sequences, about 16% of them seen just once. Note on this clonotype: Its antigen is not identified.

This clonotype was obtained from a man between 18 and 29 years old who had mild COVID-19 (a few samples of this study predate the infection). Cell type and time point are not known. The sample consisted of PBMCs or a T cell subset sorted from them (not recorded which).

CDR3 sequence reads: CASSLGLAGLETTDTQYF. The DNA for the CDR3 is TGCGCCAGCAGCTTGGGTCTAGCGGGGTTGGAGACCACAGATACGCAGTATTTT. The rearrangement joins TRBV5-1 to TRBJ2-3, with 9 nucleotides matching TRBD2. Germline CDR1 reads SGHRS; CDR2 reads YFSETQ. The CDR3 consists of 18 residues. V gave up 0 bases and J gave up 2 bases; unmatched junction bases: 10. Full variable domain (remainder filled in from reference TRBV5-1 and TRBJ2-3): KAGVTQTPRYLIKTRGQQVTLSCSPISGHRSVSWYQQTPGQGLQFLFEYFSETQRNKGNFPGRFSGRQFSNSRSEMNVSTLELGDSALYLCASSLGLAGLETTDTQYFGPGTRLTVL.